In this sample, the clone carrying this TCR beta chain turned up a few times. Its specificity is not known. Trimming left V 0 bases short and J 9 bases short, with 13 bases between. Germline V gene data show CDR1 as SGDLS and CDR2 as YYNGEE. The CDR3 length is 15 residues. This entry comes from a study of beta chain features in type 1 diabetes. The whole isolated RNA underwent reverse transcription, so sequencing captured expressed TCRB transcripts. Data came from immunoSEQ multiplex PCR; TCRdb stores just in-frame clones and leaves some out. The table shows more than 550,000 clones, with 11% to 15% occurring only once. The study's findings and limits: Among patients with Type 1 diabetes, TCRB CDR3s were moderately but significantly shorter in every one of the four CD4+ subsets. It was not settled here whether HLA type affects TCRB rearrangement. In type 1 diabetes patients, VDJ junctions had fewer insertions; deletions at these junctions were more frequent. Possible PCR preference for shorter templates applied equally to patients and controls.

Sorted populations all exceeded 95% purity. The gene calls are TRBV9 and TRBJ1-6; D unclear. The sequence was collected from a man aged 18 to 29 with type 1 diabetes. Source material: naive CD4+ T cells from blood. DNA of the CDR3: TGTGCCAGCAGCGTAGTTCCCCTACCGGGTTCACCCCTCCACTTT. Translation: CASSVVPLPGSPLHF. Based on the CDR3 plus reference TRBV9 and TRBJ1-6, the full variable domain is DSGVTQTPKHLITATGQRVTLRCSPRSGDLSVYWYQQSLDQGLQFLIQYYNGEERAKGNILERFSAQQFPDLHSELNLSSLELGDSALYFCASSVVPLPGSPLHFGNGTRLTVT.